This TCR beta chain derives from a study of blood T cell repertoires in COVID-19. Measured with immunoSEQ multiplex PCR; TCRdb has only the in-frame clones, and not every one. The table lists around 120,000 clones, just under 80% of them singletons. Losses at the gene ends were 3 bases for V and 2 bases for J; bases not matched to a gene: 2. Germline lookup yields CDR1 KGHSH and CDR2 LQKENI. The CDR3 contains 14 residues. The sequence derives from a human donor in a cohort sampled during active COVID-19. This chain links TRBV18 with TRBJ1-1; TRBD1 matches at 8 bases. The sequenced material came from peripheral blood. This CDR3 is CASSPGQDNTEAFF. CDR3 DNA: TGTGCCAGCTCACCGGGACAGGATAACACTGAAGCTTTCTTT.